Below, one T cell receptor beta chain is given with its context. Those designated as exposed participants met a COVID-19 case within 2 weeks before study entry. Some clones are missing from TCRdb's copy, which holds only in-frame ones; the method was immunoSEQ multiplex PCR. This repertoire shows some 270,000 clones, about 91% found once; its top ten account for approximately 2.7%. This entry is derived from a study of blood T cell repertoires in COVID-19. Looking at the study overall: Collection of acute and convalescent COVID-19 samples took place in the United States, Italy and Spain.

Germline CDR1 SEHNR, CDR2 FQNEAQ (reference sequence). CDR3 length equals 14 residues. The V and J ends lost 0 bases and 7 bases, in that order; junction bases with no gene match: 5. Sequences were obtained from PBMCs or T cells enriched from blood (not recorded which). This sequence joins TRBV7-9 and TRBJ1-2; TRBD1 matches 7 bases. The sequence came from a man aged 40-49 years who had been exposed to COVID-19. The CDR3, as DNA: TGTGCCAGCAGCTTAGCGACAGGGATGGGTGGCTACACCTTC. This codes for CASSLATGMGGYTF.